This T cell receptor (beta chain) came from a study of blood T cell repertoires in COVID-19. Profiling relied on immunoSEQ multiplex PCR, and the TCRdb table lists in-frame clones only, not all of them. The sample includes 89,000 or so clones, about 85% of them seen just once. The CDR3 is made up of 16 amino acids. The V end lost 4 bases, the J end lost 6 bases, and 18 bases lay between the germline ends. Germline lookup yields CDR1 LNHNV and CDR2 YYDKDF (reference sequence). Source material: peripheral blood. The TCR comes from a human donor in a cohort sampled during active COVID-19. The chain links TRBV15 to TRBJ2-2; a weak D match, TRBD2 (6 bases). The chain's CDR3 is CATSIFELANSGELFF. The CDR3 region has the DNA TGTGCCACCAGCATCTTTGAACTAGCTAACTCCGGGGAGCTGTTTTTT.